Presented here are 14 T cell receptor beta chains from one specimen sequenced in a study of cytomegalovirus exposure and HLA in healthy donors. Use of 60 Vbeta and 13 Jbeta primers characterized the PCR. Clones were read by immunoSEQ multiplex PCR, and TCRdb kept only the in-frame ones, dropping some. Here the sample spans more than 140,000 clones, about 77% being singletons. The source material was PBMCs. The receptors here all came from a female donor in good health and CMV-seronegative.

The J gene is TRBJ1-2, the V gene TRBV5-1; no reliable D call. There are 15 residues in the CDR3. CDR1 is SGHRS and CDR2 is YFSETQ in the germline V gene. V was pared by 5 bases and J by 5 bases, with 19 bases between. The CDR3 loop is CASSSTVGSGYGYTF. CDR3 DNA: TGCGCCAGCAGTTCTACAGTCGGTTCTGGGTATGGCTACACCTTC.

To note about this clone: One end of the junction does not line up with germline, which may come from a read error. The chain is built from TRBV29-1 and TRBJ1-2; TRBD1 is a possible D gene (5 bases). CDR3 length equals 13 residues. The germline V gene encodes CDR1 SQVTM and CDR2 ANQGSEA. CDR3 in DNA: TGCAGCGCCACGGAGGGACGGGGCTATGGCTACCCCTTC. This sequence encodes CSATEGRGYGYPF.

The chain employs TRBV28 and TRBJ1-1; no definite D call. Germline V gene sequence: CDR1 MDHEN, CDR2 SYDVKM. This CDR3 has 16 residues. V gave up 8 bases and J gave up 3 bases, with 22 bases separating them. As DNA, the CDR3 is TGTGCCAGCTCCGGAGGATCCCGGGGAAAGGACACTGAAGCTTTCTTT. Encoded protein: CASSGGSRGKDTEAFF.

The V and J genes are TRBV29-1 and TRBJ1-6; D might be TRBD1 (5 bases). The CDR3 is 13 residues long. Per germline, CDR1 SQVTM and CDR2 ANQGSEA. Deletions cut 4 bases from V and 11 bases from J, with 15 bases between. The CDR3 reads CSVVRQGRAPLHF. The CDR3 coding sequence is TGCAGCGTTGTTCGGCAGGGTCGGGCACCCCTCCACTTT.

V is TRBV9 and J is TRBJ2-5; 11 bases map to TRBD2. Germline lookup yields CDR1 SGDLS and CDR2 YYNGEE. The CDR3 spans 16 residues. V lost 3 bases and J lost 5; bases outside the gene matches: 9. CDR3 region: CASSANLAGGGETQYF. The CDR3 coding sequence is TGTGCCAGCAGCGCAAACCTAGCGGGAGGTGGCGAGACCCAGTACTTC.

This chain uses TRBV20-1 with TRBJ1-3; D not certain. In germline, CDR1 is DFQATT, CDR2 SNEGSKA (reference sequence). The germline V and J ends were trimmed by 5 bases and 8 bases, with 10 bases remaining between them. The CDR3 runs to 11 residues. This CDR3 reads CSAGPLDTIYF. The CDR3 DNA is TGCAGTGCTGGTCCCCTAGACACCATATATTTT.

This clone is a singleton in its sample. This chain uses TRBV7-9 with TRBJ1-1; 7 positions agree with TRBD1. The germline CDR1 and CDR2 sequences are SEHNR and FQNEAQ (reference sequence). CDR3 length: 16 amino acids. Losses at the gene ends were 5 bases for V and 0 bases for J; bases not matched to a gene: 9. The CDR3 reads CASSPGTANMNTEAFF. CDR3 bases: TGTGCCAGCAGCCCCGGGACAGCTAACATGAACACTGAAGCTTTCTTT.

The chain carries TRBV11-2 and TRBJ2-7, with TRBD2 as a possible D gene (6 bases). Germline V gene sequence: CDR1 SGHAT, CDR2 FQNNGV. The CDR3 consists of 15 residues. V shed 1 base and J shed 6 bases, with 16 bases lying between them. The CDR3 DNA reads as TGTGCCAGCAGCTTAGTAGCGGTTGGGGCTTTCGAGCAGTACTTC. It yields the protein CASSLVAVGAFEQYF.

V usage is TRBV7-9 and J usage is TRBJ1-2; D is perhaps TRBD1 (6 bases). The V end lost 2 bases, the J end lost 6 bases, and 22 bases lay between the germline ends. This CDR3 has 17 amino acids. Germline CDR1 reads SEHNR; CDR2 reads FQNEAQ (reference sequence). The CDR3 region has the DNA TGTGCCAGCAGCTTATCAGAGGAATTACAGGGCGCGGATGGCTACACCTTC. Residues: CASSLSEELQGADGYTF.

The rearrangement links TRBV5-5 to TRBJ1-1; 9 nucleotides match TRBD1. CDR1 and CDR2 (germline): SGHKS, YYEKEE (reference sequence). The CDR3 contains 15 residues. V was pared by 0 bases and J by 5 bases, with 5 bases of the junction left unmatched. The CDR3 spells CASSLDDRGRTEAFF. In DNA, the CDR3 is TGTGCCAGCAGCTTGGATGACAGGGGGAGGACTGAAGCTTTCTTT.

The chain joins TRBV6-5 to TRBJ1-1; TRBD1 agrees at 11 bases. Germline CDR1 is MNHEY and CDR2 is SVGAGI. The CDR3 runs to 15 residues. V shed 2 bases, J shed 3 bases, and the junction held 2 bases outside the gene matches. The CDR3 loop is CASSYVDRGHTEAFF. The CDR3 DNA is TGTGCCAGCAGTTACGTGGACAGGGGGCACACTGAAGCTTTCTTT.

This clone was counted only a few times. The V gene is TRBV11-2, the J gene TRBJ1-1; 8 bases are a match to TRBD1. The germline CDR1 and CDR2 sequences are SGHAT and FQNNGV. This CDR3 region has 14 residues. The J segment lost 1 base and the V segment lost 4 bases, leaving 2 bases of the junction unmatched. CDR3 region: CASSSGQGNTEAFF. DNA for the CDR3: TGTGCCAGCAGCTCAGGACAGGGGAACACTGAAGCTTTCTTT. The full variable domain, in which reference TRBV11-2 and TRBJ1-1 provide the parts outside the CDR3, is EAGVAQSPRYKIIEKRQSVAFWCNPISGHATLYWYQQILGQGPKLLIQFQNNGVVDDSQLPKDRFSAERLKGVDSTLKIQPAKLEDSAVYLCASSSGQGNTEAFFGQGTRLTVV.

The genes are TRBV4-2 and TRBJ1-1; possibly TRBD1 for D (5 bases). Germline V gene sequence: CDR1 LGHNA, CDR2 YNFKEQ. The V and J ends lost 0 bases and 8 bases respectively, with 16 bases between them. This CDR3 spans 15 amino acids. The CDR3 spells CASSQEGGTSKEAFF. The CDR3 DNA sequence: TGTGCCAGCAGCCAAGAAGGAGGGACTTCGAAAGAAGCTTTCTTT.

This chain links TRBV6-1 with TRBJ1-2; 7 bases are shared with TRBD1. The CDR3 runs to 14 residues. After removal of 9 bases from V and 3 bases from J, the junction contained 10 bases not matched to a gene. Germline V CDR1 and CDR2: MNHNS, SASEGT. CDR3 loop: CASQDRARDYGYTF. For the CDR3, the DNA is TGTGCCAGTCAAGACAGGGCTAGGGACTATGGCTACACCTTC.